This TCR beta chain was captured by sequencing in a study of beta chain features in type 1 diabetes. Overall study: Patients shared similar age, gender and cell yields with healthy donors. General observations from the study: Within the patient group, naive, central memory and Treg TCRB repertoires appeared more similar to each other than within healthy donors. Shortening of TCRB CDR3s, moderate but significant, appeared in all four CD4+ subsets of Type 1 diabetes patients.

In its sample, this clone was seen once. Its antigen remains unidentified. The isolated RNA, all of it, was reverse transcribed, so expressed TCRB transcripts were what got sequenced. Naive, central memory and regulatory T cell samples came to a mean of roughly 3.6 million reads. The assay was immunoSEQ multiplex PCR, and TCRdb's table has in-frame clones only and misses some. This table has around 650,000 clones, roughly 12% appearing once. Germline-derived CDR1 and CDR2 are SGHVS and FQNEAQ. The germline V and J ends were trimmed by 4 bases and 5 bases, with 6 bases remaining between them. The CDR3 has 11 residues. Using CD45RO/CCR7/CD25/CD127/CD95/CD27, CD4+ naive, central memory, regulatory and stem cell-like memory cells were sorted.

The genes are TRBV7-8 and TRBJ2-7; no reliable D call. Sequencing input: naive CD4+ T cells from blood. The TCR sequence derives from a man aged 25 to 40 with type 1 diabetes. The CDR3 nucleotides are TGTGCCAGCAGCTCAGTTCACGAGCAGTACTTC. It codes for CASSSVHEQYF.